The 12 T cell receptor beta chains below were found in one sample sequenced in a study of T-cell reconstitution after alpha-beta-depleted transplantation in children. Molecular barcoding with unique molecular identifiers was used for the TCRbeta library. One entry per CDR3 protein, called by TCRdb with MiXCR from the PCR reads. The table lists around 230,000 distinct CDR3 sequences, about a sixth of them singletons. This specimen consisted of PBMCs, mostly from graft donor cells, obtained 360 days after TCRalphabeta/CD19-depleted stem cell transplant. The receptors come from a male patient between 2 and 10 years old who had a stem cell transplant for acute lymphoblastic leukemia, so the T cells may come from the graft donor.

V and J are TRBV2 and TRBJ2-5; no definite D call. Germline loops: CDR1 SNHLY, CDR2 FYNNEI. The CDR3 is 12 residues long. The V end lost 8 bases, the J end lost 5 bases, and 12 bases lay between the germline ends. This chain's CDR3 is CASGSLRETQYF. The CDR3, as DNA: TGTGCCAGCGGAAGTCTGAGGGAGACCCAGTACTTC.

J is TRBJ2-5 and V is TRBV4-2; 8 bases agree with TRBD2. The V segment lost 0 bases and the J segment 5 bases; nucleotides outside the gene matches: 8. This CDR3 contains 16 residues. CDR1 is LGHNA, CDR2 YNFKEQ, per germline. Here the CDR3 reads CASSQDPVAGMETQYF. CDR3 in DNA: TGTGCCAGCAGCCAAGATCCAGTAGCGGGGATGGAGACCCAGTACTTC.

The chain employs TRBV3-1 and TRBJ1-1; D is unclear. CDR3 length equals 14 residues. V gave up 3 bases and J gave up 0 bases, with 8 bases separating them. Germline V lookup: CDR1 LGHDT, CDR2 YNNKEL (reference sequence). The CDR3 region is CASSQTNMNTEAFF. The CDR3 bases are TGTGCCAGCAGCCAGACGAACATGAACACTGAAGCTTTCTTT. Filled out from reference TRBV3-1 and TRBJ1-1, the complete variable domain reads DTAVSQTPKYLVTQMGNDKSIKCEQNLGHDTMYWYKQDSKKFLKIMFSYNNKELIINETVPNRFSPKSPDKAHLNLHINSLELGDSAVYFCASSQTNMNTEAFFGQGTRLTVV.

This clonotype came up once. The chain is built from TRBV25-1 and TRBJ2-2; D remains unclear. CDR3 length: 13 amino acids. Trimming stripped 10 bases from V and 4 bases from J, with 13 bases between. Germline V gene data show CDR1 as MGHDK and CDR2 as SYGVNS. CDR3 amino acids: CATQIWGTGELFF. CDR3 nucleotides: TGTGCCACCCAAATCTGGGGCACCGGGGAGCTGTTTTTT.

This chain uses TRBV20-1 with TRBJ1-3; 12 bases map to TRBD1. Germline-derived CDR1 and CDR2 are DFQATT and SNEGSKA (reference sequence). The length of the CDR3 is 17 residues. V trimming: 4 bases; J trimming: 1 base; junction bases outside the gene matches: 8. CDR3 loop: CSAMISGQGASGNTIYF. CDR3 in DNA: TGCAGTGCTATGATCTCGGGACAGGGGGCTTCTGGAAACACCATATATTTT.

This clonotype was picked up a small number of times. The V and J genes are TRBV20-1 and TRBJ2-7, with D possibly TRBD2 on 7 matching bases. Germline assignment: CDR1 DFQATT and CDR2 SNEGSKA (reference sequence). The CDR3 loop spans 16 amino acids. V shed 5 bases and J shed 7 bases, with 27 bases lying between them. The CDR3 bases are TGCAGTGCTCTCACCCCTCCGCGGGGGCCTCTCTTGGAGCAGTACTTC. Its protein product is CSALTPPRGPLLEQYF.

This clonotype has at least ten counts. The CDR3: CASSLAHEQYF. CDR3 bases: TGCGCCAGCAGCTTGGCCCACGAGCAGTACTTC. The chain links TRBV5-1 to TRBJ2-7, with no clear D. Germline CDR1 SGHRS, CDR2 YFSETQ. Between the trimmed V and J ends, which lost 0 bases and 5 bases, there was a span of 3 bases. This CDR3 is 11 amino acids long.

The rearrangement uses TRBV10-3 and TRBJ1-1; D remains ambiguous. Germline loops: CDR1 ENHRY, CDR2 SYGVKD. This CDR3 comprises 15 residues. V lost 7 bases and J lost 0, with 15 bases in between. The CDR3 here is CAITTDRAMNTEAFF. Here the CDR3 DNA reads TGTGCCATCACCACCGACCGTGCCATGAACACTGAAGCTTTCTTT.

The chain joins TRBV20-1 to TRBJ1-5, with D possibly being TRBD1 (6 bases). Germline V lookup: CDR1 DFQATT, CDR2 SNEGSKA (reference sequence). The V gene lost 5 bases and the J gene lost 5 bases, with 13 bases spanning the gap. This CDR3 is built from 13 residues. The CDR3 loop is CSAPGQLHQPQHF. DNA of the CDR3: TGCAGTGCTCCAGGACAGTTGCATCAGCCCCAGCATTTT.

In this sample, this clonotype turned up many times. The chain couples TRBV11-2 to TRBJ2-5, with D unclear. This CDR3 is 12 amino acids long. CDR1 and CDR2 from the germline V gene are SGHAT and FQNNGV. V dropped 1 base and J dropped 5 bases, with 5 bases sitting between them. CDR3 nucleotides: TGTGCCAGCAGCTTAGGTGCCGAGACCCAGTACTTC. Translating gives CASSLGAETQYF.

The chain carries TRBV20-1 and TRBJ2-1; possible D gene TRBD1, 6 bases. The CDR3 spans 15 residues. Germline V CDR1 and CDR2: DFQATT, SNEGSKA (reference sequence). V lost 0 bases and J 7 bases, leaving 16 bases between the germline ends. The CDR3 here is CSARDGAGELNEQFF. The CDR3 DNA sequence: TGCAGTGCTAGAGATGGGGCAGGGGAACTAAATGAGCAGTTCTTC.

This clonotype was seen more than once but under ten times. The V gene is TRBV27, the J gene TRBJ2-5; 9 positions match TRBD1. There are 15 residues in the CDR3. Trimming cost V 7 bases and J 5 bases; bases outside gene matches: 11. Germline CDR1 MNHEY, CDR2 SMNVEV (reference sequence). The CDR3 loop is CASTDYRGRKETQYF. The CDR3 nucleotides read TGTGCCAGCACCGATTACAGGGGGCGCAAGGAGACCCAGTACTTC.